This TCR beta chain was profiled in a study of Ad26.COV2.S vaccination and SARS-CoV-2 variants. Study-wide points: Comparable non-spike TCR breadth was observed in vaccine and placebo recipients. Marked by substantial breadth, spike-specific CD8+ and CD4+ T cell responses were reportedly seen after vaccination. Possible underestimation of total T cell responses by the TCR breadth and depth analyses was noted. Greater spike-specific TCR breadth was seen in vaccine recipients than in placebo recipients.

Profiled with immunoSEQ multiplex PCR; TCRdb holds only in-frame clones, not every one. The sample consists of about 350,000 clones, roughly 90% of them appearing once. This sample's treatment: 19 received Ad26.COV2.S at low or high dose, single or two shots; roughly five received placebo; per-sample allocation not given. The investigators took samples on day 63 after the first vaccine or placebo injection. Trimming removed 2 bases at V and 0 bases at J, with 10 bases between. CDR1 and CDR2 (germline): MNHEY, SVGAGI. CDR3 length: 16 amino acids. A word on this clone: Its antigen is undetermined.

This material consisted of peripheral blood, taken in a trial of Ad26.COV2.S vaccine versus placebo. The chain has TRBV6-5 and TRBJ1-4, with D possibly matching TRBD1 (6 bases). This TCR was sampled from a person between 18 and 59 years old who received the Ad26.COV2.S COVID-19 vaccine or a placebo. The DNA of the CDR3 is TGTGCCAGCAGTTACGGGGGCCCCTCAACTAATGAAAAACTGTTTTTT. It yields the protein CASSYGGPSTNEKLFF.